Listed below are T cell receptor beta chains from one sample, sequenced in a study of response to subunit inactivated influenza vaccine. One entry per CDR3 protein, called by TCRdb with MiXCR from the RT-PCR reads. The sample carries more than 700,000 distinct CDR3 sequences, approximately 21% recorded once. The source was PBMCs from blood, collected 4 to 6 days after vaccination. These receptors were collected from a man between 50 and 59 years old who received an inactivated influenza vaccine. Both conserved end residues are part of each CDR3. The D gene is left open where the match is weak. Size tells how often a clone was seen (once, few, many) or the class of an expanded clone, and some rows leave it out.

d_gene,abundance,j_gene,v_gene,CDR3nt,CDR3aa
.,few,TRBJ1-5,TRBV6-2/TRBV6-3,TGTGCCAGCGGAAAGACAGGTTATAGCAATCAGCCCCAGCATTTT,CASGKTGYSNQPQHF
TRBD1,few,TRBJ2-5,TRBV4-2,TGTGCCAGCAGCCAAGATGGGACAGGGGGCGAAGAGACCCAGTACTTC,CASSQDGTGGEETQYF
.,few,TRBJ2-2,TRBV6-5,TGTGCCAGCAGTTACATCGGTGACACCGGGGAGCTGTTTTTT,CASSYIGDTGELFF
TRBD1,.,TRBJ2-2,TRBV24-1,TGTGCCACCAGTGACCGCGGACAGGGGGCTCCCGGGGAGCTGTTTTTT,CATSDRGQGAPGELFF
.,.,TRBJ2-7,TRBV10-3,TGTGCCATCAGCCACGGAGGATCGAAAACTTACGAGCAGTACTTC,CAISHGGSKTYEQYF
.,.,TRBJ2-3,TRBV5-1,TGCGCCAGCAGCGGCCCGACAGGCCCTAGCACAGATACGCAGTATTTT,CASSGPTGPSTDTQYF
.,few,TRBJ2-1,TRBV19,TGTGCCAGTAGGGGTACCGGGGCAGATTACAATGAGCAGTTCTTC,CASRGTGADYNEQFF
.,.,TRBJ2-7,TRBV7-2,TGTGCCAGCAGCTTAGGCAGGTGGGGTTACGAGCAGTACTTC,CASSLGRWGYEQYF
.,.,TRBJ2-2,TRBV6-5,TGTGCCAGCAGTTACTCGGGTGGACACCGACCTAACACCGGGGAGCTGTTTTTT,CASSYSGGHRPNTGELFF
TRBD2,.,TRBJ2-1,TRBV7-9,TGTGCCAGCAGCATAAGTGGCGGGGGGGTCCATGAGCAGTTCTTC,CASSISGGGVHEQFF
TRBD1,.,TRBJ2-7,TRBV20-1,TGCAGTGCCAAAGGGGGCTCCGAGCAGTACTTC,CSAKGGSEQYF
TRBD2,few,TRBJ2-1,TRBV27,TGTGCCAGCAGTTCCTACCCCACTAGCGGTCGCTCCTACAATGAGCAGTTCTTC,CASSSYPTSGRSYNEQFF
.,many,TRBJ2-3,TRBV5-1,TGCGCCAGCAGCGTAACCAGGGGCAGCACAGATACGCAGTATTTT,CASSVTRGSTDTQYF
.,.,TRBJ2-4,TRBV28,TGTGCCAGCAGTTTAGGGCAGCTAAAAAACATTCAGTACTTC,CASSLGQLKNIQYF
TRBD2,.,TRBJ2-7,TRBV7-9,TGTGCCAGCAGCTTCCTAGCGGGGGGGAAGTACGAGCAGTACTTC,CASSFLAGGKYEQYF
TRBD1,few,TRBJ1-4,TRBV4-1,TGCGCCAGCAGTCAACAGCCAGGGGGAACTAATGAAAAACTGTTTTTT,CASSQQPGGTNEKLFF
.,few,TRBJ2-1,TRBV20-1,TGCAGTGCTAGAGCCCCGGGAAGCTACAATGAGCAGTTCTTC,CSARAPGSYNEQFF
.,many,TRBJ2-1,TRBV12-3/TRBV12-4,TGTGCCAGCAGTTTAGAGGGGAGTGAGCAGTTCTTC,CASSLEGSEQFF
.,.,TRBJ2-7,TRBV20-1,TGCAGTGCTAGAGATCGGGCGCGCGGAGTAACCTACGAGCAGTACTTC,CSARDRARGVTYEQYF
.,few,TRBJ2-5,TRBV7-9,TGTGCCAGCAGCTTAGTAGGGGAGCGGACCCAGTACTTC,CASSLVGERTQYF
.,.,TRBJ2-7,TRBV6-1,TGTGCCAGCAGTCAACCGGGACGCCGAGGGGAGCAGTACTTC,CASSQPGRRGEQYF
.,.,TRBJ2-7,TRBV15,TGTGCCACCAGCAGAGATATGGGGGGCGGATACCGAGAGCAGTACTTC,CATSRDMGGGYREQYF
.,.,TRBJ1-1,TRBV3-1,TGTGCCAGCAGCCCGGAAACCGGGGCTGAAGCTTTCTTT,CASSPETGAEAFF
TRBD1,.,TRBJ1-2,TRBV7-9,TGTGCCAGCAGCTACGGGACAGGGGCAGATGGCTACACCTTC,CASSYGTGADGYTF
.,.,TRBJ2-3,TRBV5-1,TGCGCCAGCAGCTTGTATGTAGAGGATACGCAGTATTTT,CASSLYVEDTQYF
.,few,TRBJ2-7,TRBV27,TGTGCCAGCAGTCCAGAGTTGAGAGCCCGGCGGGGTGAGCAGTACTTC,CASSPELRARRGEQYF
.,.,TRBJ2-7,TRBV6-2/TRBV6-3,TGTGCCAGCAGCAGGAAGGCCTACGAGCAGTACTTC,CASSRKAYEQYF
TRBD2,few,TRBJ2-7,TRBV6-2/TRBV6-3,TGTGCCAGCAGTTACCCATACCGGATCGAAGCCCGGGACTACCCCTACGAGCAGTACTTC,CASSYPYRIEARDYPYEQYF
.,few,TRBJ2-3,TRBV29-1,TGCAGCGTTGATCCAACCGGGACATTCATGGGTACGCAGTATTTT,CSVDPTGTFMGTQYF
.,.,TRBJ1-6,TRBV27,TGTGCCAGCAGTTCAACAGGAGTTCTTTCACCCCTCCACTTT,CASSSTGVLSPLHF
.,many,TRBJ2-1,TRBV10-3,TGTGCCATCAGTGAGTCAAGGGGAAGCTCCTACAATGAGCAGTTCTTC,CAISESRGSSYNEQFF
TRBD1,.,TRBJ2-5,TRBV12-3/TRBV12-4,TGTGCCAGCACCCCGACAGGGGTAGAGACCCAGTACTTC,CASTPTGVETQYF
.,few,TRBJ2-1,TRBV12-3/TRBV12-4,TGTGCCAGCAGCTATCAGGGAGGGGGACGCTACAATGAGCAGTTCTTC,CASSYQGGGRYNEQFF
.,few,TRBJ2-1,TRBV6-5,TGTGCCAGCAGTTACGGGCAGCCTTCCTACAATGAGCAGTTCTTC,CASSYGQPSYNEQFF
.,.,TRBJ1-2,TRBV5-6,TGTGCCAGCAGCAAGGGGGGATATGGCTACACCTTC,CASSKGGYGYTF
TRBD2,.,TRBJ2-7,TRBV7-2,TGTGCCAGCAGCCCCCCGGGACTAGGGTTCTACGAGCAGTACTTC,CASSPPGLGFYEQYF
TRBD1,few,TRBJ2-7,TRBV12-3/TRBV12-4,TGTGCCAGCAGACACGACAGGGGGAAACTCTACGAGCAGTACTTC,CASRHDRGKLYEQYF
.,.,TRBJ2-2,TRBV7-6,TGTGCCAGCAACCAAGCGCAGGGCGCGAACACCGGGGAGCTGTTTTTT,CASNQAQGANTGELFF
.,.,TRBJ1-1,TRBV28,TGTGCCAGCAGTTTACTGCTCGGGCGGGCGCGGTCTAACACTGAAGCTTTCTTT,CASSLLLGRARSNTEAFF
TRBD1,.,TRBJ1-1,TRBV20-1,TGCAGTGCTAAAGAGGGGGCGGAAAACACTGAAGCTTTCTTT,CSAKEGAENTEAFF
.,many,TRBJ1-1,TRBV18,TGTGCCAGCTCACCACCGTCGGTTTCGAACACTGAAGCTTTCTTT,CASSPPSVSNTEAFF
.,few,TRBJ2-5,TRBV5-5,TGTGCCAGCAGCTTGGGACAGGTGGAGGAGACCCAGTACTTC,CASSLGQVEETQYF
.,.,TRBJ2-3,TRBV25-1,TGTGCCAGCAGTGTGTCCCCGGCTAGTAGGGATACGCAGTATTTT,CASSVSPASRDTQYF
.,.,TRBJ2-3,TRBV7-9,TGTGCCAGCAGCCCCTATAGGGGCTCCGCAGATACGCAGTATTTT,CASSPYRGSADTQYF
.,.,TRBJ2-1,TRBV11-2,TGTGCCAGCACCCTCAGCGGCGGTAGCTCCTACAATGAGCAGTTCTTC,CASTLSGGSSYNEQFF
TRBD2,few,TRBJ2-7,TRBV4-1,TGCGCCAGCAGCCAAAACTTAGGACTAGCGGGAGAGACTGGGTGGGGCTACGAGCAGTACTTC,CASSQNLGLAGETGWGYEQYF
TRBD1,.,TRBJ2-5,TRBV12-3/TRBV12-4,TGTGCCAGCAGTACATCCGGGACAGGGGGCCGGGAGACCCAGTACTTC,CASSTSGTGGRETQYF